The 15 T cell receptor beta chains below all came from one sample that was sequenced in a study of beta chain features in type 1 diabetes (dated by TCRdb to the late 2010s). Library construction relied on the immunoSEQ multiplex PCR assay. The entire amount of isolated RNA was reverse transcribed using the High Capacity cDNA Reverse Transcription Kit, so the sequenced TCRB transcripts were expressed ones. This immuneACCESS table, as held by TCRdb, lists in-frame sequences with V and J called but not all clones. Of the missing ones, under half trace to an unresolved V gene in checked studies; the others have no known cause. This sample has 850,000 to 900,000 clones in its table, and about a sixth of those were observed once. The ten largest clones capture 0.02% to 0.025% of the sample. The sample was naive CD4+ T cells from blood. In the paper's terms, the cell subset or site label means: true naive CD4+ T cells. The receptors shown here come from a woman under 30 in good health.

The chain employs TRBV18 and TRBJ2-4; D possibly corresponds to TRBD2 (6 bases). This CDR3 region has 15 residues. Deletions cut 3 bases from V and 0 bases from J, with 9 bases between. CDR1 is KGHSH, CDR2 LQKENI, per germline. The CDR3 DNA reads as TGTGCCAGCTCACCGACGGGACTAGCCAAAAACATTCAGTACTTC. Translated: CASSPTGLAKNIQYF.

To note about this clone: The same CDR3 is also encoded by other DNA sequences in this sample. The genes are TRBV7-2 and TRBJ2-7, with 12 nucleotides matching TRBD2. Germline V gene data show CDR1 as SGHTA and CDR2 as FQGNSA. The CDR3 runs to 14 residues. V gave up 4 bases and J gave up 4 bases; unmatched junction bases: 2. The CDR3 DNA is TGTGCCAGCAGCTCCGGGACTAGCGGGTACGAGCAGTACTTC. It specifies CASSSGTSGYEQYF.

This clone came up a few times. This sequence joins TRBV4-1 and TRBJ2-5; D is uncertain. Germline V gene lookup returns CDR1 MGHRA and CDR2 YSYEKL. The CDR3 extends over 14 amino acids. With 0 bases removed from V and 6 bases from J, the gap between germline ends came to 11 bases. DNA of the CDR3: TGCGCCAGCAGCCAAGATCAGTACTCTCAGACCCAGTACTTC. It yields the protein CASSQDQYSQTQYF.

The CDR3 DNA is TGTGCCAGCAGTTTTAGCGGGACCCGGTTGGAGACCCAGTACTTC. Protein product: CASSFSGTRLETQYF. The J gene is TRBJ2-5, the V gene TRBV2; 8 nucleotides match TRBD2. This CDR3 comprises 15 residues. J gave up 5 bases and V 5 bases, and 10 bases lay outside the gene matches. Per germline, CDR1 SNHLY and CDR2 FYNNEI.

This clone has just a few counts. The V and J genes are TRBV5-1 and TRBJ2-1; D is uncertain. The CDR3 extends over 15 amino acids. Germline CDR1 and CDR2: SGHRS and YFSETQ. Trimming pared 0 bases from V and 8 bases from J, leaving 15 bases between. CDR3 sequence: CASSLASFPGDEQFF. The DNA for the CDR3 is TGCGCCAGCAGCTTGGCCTCCTTTCCAGGCGATGAGCAGTTCTTC.

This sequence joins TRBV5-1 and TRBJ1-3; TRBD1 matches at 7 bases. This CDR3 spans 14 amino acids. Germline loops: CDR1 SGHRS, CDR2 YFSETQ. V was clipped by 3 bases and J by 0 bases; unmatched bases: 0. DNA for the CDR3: TGCGCCAGCAGCTGGACAGGCTCTGGAAACACCATATATTTT. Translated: CASSWTGSGNTIYF.

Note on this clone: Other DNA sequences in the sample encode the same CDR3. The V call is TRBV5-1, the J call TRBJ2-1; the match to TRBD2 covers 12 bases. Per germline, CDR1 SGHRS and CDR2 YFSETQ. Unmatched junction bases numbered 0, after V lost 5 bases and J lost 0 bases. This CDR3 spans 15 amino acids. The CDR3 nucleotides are TGCGCCAGCAGGACTAGCGGGAGCTCCTACAATGAGCAGTTCTTC. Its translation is CASRTSGSSYNEQFF.

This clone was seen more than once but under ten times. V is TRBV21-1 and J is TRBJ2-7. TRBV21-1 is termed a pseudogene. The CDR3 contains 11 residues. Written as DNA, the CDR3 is TGTGCCAGCAGCACGCTACGGGCGCAGTACTTC. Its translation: CASSTLRAQYF.

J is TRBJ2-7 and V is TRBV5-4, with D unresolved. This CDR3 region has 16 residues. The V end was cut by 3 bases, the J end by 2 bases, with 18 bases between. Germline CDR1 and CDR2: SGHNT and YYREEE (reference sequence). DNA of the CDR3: TGTGCCAGCAGCTCGGTCCGGGCGGATCGTCCCTACGAGCAGTACTTC. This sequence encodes CASSSVRADRPYEQYF.

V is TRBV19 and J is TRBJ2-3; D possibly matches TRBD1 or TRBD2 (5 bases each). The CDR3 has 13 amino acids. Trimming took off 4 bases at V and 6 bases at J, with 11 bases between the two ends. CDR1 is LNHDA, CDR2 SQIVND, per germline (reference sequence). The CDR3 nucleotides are TGTGCCAGTAGTAGCCCGGGGCGGGATACGCAGTATTTT. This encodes CASSSPGRDTQYF.

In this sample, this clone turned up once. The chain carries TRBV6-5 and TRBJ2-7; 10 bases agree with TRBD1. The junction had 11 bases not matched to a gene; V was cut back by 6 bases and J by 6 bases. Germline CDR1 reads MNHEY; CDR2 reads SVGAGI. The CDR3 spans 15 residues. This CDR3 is CASSFTGTGVTEQYF. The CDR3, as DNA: TGTGCCAGCAGCTTCACCGGGACAGGGGTTACCGAGCAGTACTTC.

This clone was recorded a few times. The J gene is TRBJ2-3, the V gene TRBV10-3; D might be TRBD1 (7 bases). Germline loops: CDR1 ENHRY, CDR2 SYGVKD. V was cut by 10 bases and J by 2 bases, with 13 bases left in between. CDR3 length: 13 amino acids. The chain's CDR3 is CATTGRDTDTQYF. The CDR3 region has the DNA TGTGCCACGACAGGGCGGGACACAGATACGCAGTATTTT.

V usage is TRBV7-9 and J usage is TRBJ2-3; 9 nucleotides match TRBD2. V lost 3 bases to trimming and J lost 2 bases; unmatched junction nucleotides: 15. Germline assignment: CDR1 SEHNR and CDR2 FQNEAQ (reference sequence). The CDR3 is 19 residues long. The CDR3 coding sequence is TGTGCCAGCAGCTTTCGACTAAGGGCTAGCGGGACTATCACAGATACGCAGTATTTT. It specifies CASSFRLRASGTITDTQYF.

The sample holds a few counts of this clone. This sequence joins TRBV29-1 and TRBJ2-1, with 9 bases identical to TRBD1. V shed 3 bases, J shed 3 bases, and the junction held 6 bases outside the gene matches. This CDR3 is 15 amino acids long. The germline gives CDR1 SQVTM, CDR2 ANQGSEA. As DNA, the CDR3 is TGCAGCGTTGACCCCGGACAGGGGAGCTACAATGAGCAGTTCTTC. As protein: CSVDPGQGSYNEQFF.

The CDR3 spells CASSYGQGVFADTQYF. The CDR3, as DNA: TGTGCCAGCAGTTACGGACAGGGGGTCTTCGCAGATACGCAGTATTTT. The rearrangement uses TRBV6-6 and TRBJ2-3; 10 bases are a match to TRBD1. Germline CDR1 reads MNHNY; CDR2 reads SVGAGI (reference sequence). This CDR3 is 16 amino acids long. V lost 2 bases to trimming and J lost 4 bases; unmatched junction nucleotides: 6.